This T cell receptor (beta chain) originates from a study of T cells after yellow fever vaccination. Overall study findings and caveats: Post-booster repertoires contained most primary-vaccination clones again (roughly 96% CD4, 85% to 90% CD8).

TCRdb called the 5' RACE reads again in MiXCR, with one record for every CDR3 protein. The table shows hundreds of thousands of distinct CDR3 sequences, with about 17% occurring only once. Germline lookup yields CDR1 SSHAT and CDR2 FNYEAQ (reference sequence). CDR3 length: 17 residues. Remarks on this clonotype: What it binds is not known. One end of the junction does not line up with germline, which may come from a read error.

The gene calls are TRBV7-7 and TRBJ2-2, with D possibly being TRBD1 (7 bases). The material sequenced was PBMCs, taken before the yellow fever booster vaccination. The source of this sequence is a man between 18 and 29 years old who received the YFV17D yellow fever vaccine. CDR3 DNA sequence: TGTGCTAGCAGCCGGCGCTCAGACAGGGAGGTCACCGGGGAGCTGTTTTTT. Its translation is CASSRRSDREVTGELFF.